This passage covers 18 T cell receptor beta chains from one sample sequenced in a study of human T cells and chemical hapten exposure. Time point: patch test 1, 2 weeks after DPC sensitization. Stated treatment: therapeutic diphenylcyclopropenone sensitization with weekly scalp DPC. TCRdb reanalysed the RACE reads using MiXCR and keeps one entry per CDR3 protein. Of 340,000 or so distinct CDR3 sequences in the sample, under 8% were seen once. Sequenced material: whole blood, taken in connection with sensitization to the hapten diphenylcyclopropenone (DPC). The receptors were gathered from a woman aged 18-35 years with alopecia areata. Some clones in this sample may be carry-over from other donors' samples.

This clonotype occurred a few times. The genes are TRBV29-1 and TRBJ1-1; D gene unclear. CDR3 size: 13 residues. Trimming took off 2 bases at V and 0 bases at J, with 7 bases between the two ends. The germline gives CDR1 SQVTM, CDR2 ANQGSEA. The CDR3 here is CSVELGLNTEAFF. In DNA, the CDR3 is TGCAGCGTTGAATTGGGGTTGAACACTGAAGCTTTCTTT.

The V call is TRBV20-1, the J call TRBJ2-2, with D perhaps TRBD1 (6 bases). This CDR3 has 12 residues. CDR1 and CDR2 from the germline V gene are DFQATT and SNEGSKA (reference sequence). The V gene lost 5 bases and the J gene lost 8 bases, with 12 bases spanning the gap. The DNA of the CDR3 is TGCAGTGCTCGCGGACAGCCAGGGGAGCTGTTTTTT. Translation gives CSARGQPGELFF.

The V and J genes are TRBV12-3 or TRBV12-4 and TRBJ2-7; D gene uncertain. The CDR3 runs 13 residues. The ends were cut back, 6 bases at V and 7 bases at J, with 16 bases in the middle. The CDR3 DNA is TGTGCCAGCAGGTACCGGGCGATGGGGGAGCAGTACTTC. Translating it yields CASRYRAMGEQYF.

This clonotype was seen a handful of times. CDR3 DNA sequence: TGTGCCAGCAGTTTTGCCGGGACAGCCCGGAGTAATGAAAAACTGTTTTTT. Its translation: CASSFAGTARSNEKLFF. V and J are TRBV28 and TRBJ1-4; 7 bases are shared with TRBD1. The V gene's germline CDR1 is MDHEN and CDR2 SYDVKM. CDR3 length: 17 residues. V trimming: 3 bases; J trimming: 4 bases; junction bases outside the gene matches: 11. The full variable domain, rest sourced from reference TRBV28 and TRBJ1-4, is DVKVTQSSRYLVKRTGEKVFLECVQDMDHENMFWYRQDPGLGLRLIYFSYDVKMKEKGDIPEGYSVSREKKERFSLILESASTNQTSMYLCASSFAGTARSNEKLFFGSGTQLSVL.

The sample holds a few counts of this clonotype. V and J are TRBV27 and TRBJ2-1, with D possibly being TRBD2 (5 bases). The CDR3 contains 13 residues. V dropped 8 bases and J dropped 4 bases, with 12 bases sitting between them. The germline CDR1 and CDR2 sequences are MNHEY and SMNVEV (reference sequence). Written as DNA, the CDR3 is TGTGCCAGCGCATACGGGGTATACAATGAGCAGTTCTTC. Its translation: CASAYGVYNEQFF.

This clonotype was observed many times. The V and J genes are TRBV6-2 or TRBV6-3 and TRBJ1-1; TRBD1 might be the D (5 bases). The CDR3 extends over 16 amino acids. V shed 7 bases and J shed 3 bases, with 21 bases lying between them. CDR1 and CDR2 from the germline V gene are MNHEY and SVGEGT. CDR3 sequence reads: CASTLILGGLDTEAFF. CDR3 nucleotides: TGTGCCAGCACCTTAATACTCGGGGGACTGGACACTGAAGCTTTCTTT.

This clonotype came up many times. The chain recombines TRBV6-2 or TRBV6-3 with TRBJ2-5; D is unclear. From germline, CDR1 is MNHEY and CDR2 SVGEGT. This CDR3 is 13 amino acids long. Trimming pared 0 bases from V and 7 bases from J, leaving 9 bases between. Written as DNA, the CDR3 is TGTGCCAGCAGTTACTCGTCACCCGCGACCCAGTACTTC. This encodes CASSYSSPATQYF.

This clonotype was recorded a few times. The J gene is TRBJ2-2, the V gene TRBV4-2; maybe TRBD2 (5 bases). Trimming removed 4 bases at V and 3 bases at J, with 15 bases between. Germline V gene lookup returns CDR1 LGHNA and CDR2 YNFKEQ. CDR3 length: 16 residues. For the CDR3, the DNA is TGTGCCAGCAGCCCCCCTGAGGGATCGGACACCGGGGAGCTGTTTTTT. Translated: CASSPPEGSDTGELFF.

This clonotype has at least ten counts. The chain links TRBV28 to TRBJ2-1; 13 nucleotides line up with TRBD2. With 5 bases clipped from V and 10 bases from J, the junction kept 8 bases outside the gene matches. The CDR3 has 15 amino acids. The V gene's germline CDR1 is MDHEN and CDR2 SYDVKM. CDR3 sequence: CASSPGTSGAEEQFF. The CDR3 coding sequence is TGTGCCAGCAGTCCTGGGACTAGCGGGGCGGAGGAGCAGTTCTTC.

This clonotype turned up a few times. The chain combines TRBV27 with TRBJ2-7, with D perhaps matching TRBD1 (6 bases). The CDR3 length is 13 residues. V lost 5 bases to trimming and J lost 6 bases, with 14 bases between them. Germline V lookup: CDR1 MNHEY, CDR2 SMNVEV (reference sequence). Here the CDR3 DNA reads TGTGCCAGCAGTCTCAGGGGAAAAGGCGAGCAGTACTTC. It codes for CASSLRGKGEQYF.

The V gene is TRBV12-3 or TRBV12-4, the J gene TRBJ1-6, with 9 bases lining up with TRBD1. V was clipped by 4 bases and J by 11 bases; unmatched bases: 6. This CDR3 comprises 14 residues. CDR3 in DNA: TGTGCCAGCAGTTCTGGACAGGGGTTGGCACCCCTCCACTTT. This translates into CASSSGQGLAPLHF.

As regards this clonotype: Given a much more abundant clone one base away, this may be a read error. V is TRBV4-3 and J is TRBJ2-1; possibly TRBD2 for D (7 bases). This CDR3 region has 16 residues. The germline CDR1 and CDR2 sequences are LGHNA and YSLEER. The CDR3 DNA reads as TGCGCCAGCAGCCACCTAACGTCGCGGGGGCACAATGAGCAGTCCTTC. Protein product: CASSHLTSRGHNEQSF.

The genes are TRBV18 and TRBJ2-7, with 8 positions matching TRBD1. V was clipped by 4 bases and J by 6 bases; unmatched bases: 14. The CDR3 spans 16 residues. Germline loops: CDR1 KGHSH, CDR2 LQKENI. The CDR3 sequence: CASSLIFGQGSGEQYF. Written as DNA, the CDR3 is TGTGCCAGCTCACTGATCTTTGGACAGGGCAGCGGCGAGCAGTACTTC.

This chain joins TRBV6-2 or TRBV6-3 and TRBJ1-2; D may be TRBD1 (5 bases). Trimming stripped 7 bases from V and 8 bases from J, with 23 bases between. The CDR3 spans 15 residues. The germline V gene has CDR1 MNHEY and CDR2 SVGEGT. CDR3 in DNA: TGTGCCAGCATTAACGAAGTTCGGGACTCGGAAGGCTACACCTTC. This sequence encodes CASINEVRDSEGYTF.

The CDR3 DNA reads as TGTGCCAGCAGTGAATCGGGCCGGGACATTTACAATGAGCAGTTCTTC. It specifies CASSESGRDIYNEQFF. The V call is TRBV25-1, the J call TRBJ2-1; a possible D gene is TRBD1 (6 bases). The CDR3 has 16 amino acids. Germline values: CDR1 MGHDK, CDR2 SYGVNS. Trimming cost V 1 base and J 4 bases, with 14 bases left between them.

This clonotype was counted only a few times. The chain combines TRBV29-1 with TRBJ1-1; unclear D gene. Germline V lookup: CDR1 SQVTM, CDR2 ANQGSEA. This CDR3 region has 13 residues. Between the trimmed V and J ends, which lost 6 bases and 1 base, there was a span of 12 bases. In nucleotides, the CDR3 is TGCAGCGTAAGACAAGATGGGAACACTGAAGCTTTCTTT. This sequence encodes CSVRQDGNTEAFF.

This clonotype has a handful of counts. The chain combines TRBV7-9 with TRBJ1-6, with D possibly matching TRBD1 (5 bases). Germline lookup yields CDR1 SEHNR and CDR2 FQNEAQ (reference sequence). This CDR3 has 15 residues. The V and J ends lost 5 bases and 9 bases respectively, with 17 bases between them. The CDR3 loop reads CASSTDSGDASPLHF. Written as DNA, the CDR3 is TGTGCCAGCAGCACAGACTCGGGGGACGCTTCACCCCTCCACTTT.

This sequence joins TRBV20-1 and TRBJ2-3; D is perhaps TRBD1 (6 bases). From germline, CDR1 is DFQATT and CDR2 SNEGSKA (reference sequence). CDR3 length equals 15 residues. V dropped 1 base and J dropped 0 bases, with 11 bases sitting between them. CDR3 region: CSARGTTGSTDTQYF. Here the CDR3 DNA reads TGCAGTGCTAGAGGGACGACAGGAAGCACAGATACGCAGTATTTT.